This T cell receptor (beta chain) was captured by sequencing in a study of shared clonotypes between healthy human individuals. Some clones are missing from TCRdb's copy, which holds only in-frame ones; the method was immunoSEQ multiplex PCR. The data contain about 330,000 clones, around 86% of them singletons. The V end lost 4 bases, the J end lost 5 bases, and 16 bases lay between the germline ends. Per the germline V gene, CDR1 is SGHRS and CDR2 is YFSETQ. The CDR3 covers 15 residues. This clone was counted between two and nine times. Sequencing was done on a sample of memory CD8+ T cells sorted from blood. Subset described: CD45RO+ cells pooled with CCR7-negative TemRA cells. This sequence originates from a young man in good health. The rearrangement uses TRBV5-1 and TRBJ2-1; D is perhaps TRBD1 or TRBD2 (5 bases each). The CDR3 DNA sequence: TGCGCCAGCAGCGTATCCGGGACGACCAACAATGAGCAGTTCTTC. This sequence encodes CASSVSGTTNNEQFF.